The clone carrying this T cell receptor beta chain was seen many times. The antigen remains unidentified. This sample was included in a study of T-cell reconstitution after alpha-beta-depleted transplantation in children. A library of TCRbeta sequences, prepared with unique molecular identifiers, was generated. TCRdb re-called the PCR reads with MiXCR, one entry per CDR3 protein. This sample has roughly 48,000 distinct CDR3 sequences, with under 6.5% found just once. Study-wide results and caveats: The study reportedly traced alpha-beta T cells about two months after transplant to several hundred expanded graft clones. The origin of high day-60 TCRbeta diversity in some patients lay in surviving recipient T cells and thymic progenitors. Fresh T-cell production supplied most of the T-cell counts and diversity seen one year after transplant.

The material was PBMCs, mostly from graft donor cells, obtained 60 days after TCRalphabeta/CD19-depleted stem cell transplant. The clonotype comes from a female patient aged 2-10 years who had a stem cell transplant for aplastic anemia, so the T cells may come from the graft donor.

The CDR3 DNA is TGTGCCAGCAGTTTAGACAGGGTAGCCGAGCAGTACTTC. Its translation is CASSLDRVAEQYF. The chain has TRBV28 and TRBJ2-7; 7 bases align to TRBD1. V lost 2 bases, J lost 6 bases, and 4 bases stayed unmatched. The CDR3 is 13 amino acids. CDR1 is MDHEN and CDR2 is SYDVKM in the germline V gene.